A single sample gave rise to the 11 T cell receptor beta chains below, sequenced in a study of blood T cell repertoires in COVID-19. Profiled with immunoSEQ multiplex PCR; TCRdb holds only in-frame clones, not every one. This table has hundreds of thousands of clones, 88% appearing once. The sequencing input was PBMCs or T cells enriched from blood (not recorded which). The receptors derive from a woman aged 45-59 years who had recovered from COVID-19.

The genes are TRBV2 and TRBJ1-5, with TRBD1 as a possible D gene (6 bases). The CDR3 totals 15 residues. The V and J ends lost 3 bases and 1 base respectively, with 10 bases between them. Per germline, CDR1 SNHLY and CDR2 FYNNEI. Written as DNA, the CDR3 is TGTGCCAGCAGTGACAAGGGGGGGAGCAATCAGCCCCAGCATTTT. It yields the protein CASSDKGGSNQPQHF.

V is TRBV25-1 and J is TRBJ1-1, with a possible D match to TRBD1 (5 bases). The CDR3 is made up of 14 amino acids. Trimming removed 6 bases at V and 0 bases at J, with 11 bases between. From germline, CDR1 is MGHDK and CDR2 SYGVNS. The CDR3 reads CASRKGTLNTEAFF. CDR3 bases: TGTGCCAGCAGAAAGGGGACTTTGAACACTGAAGCTTTCTTT.

The chain links TRBV19 to TRBJ2-1; D may be TRBD2 (5 bases). The length of the CDR3 is 14 residues. Deletions cut 9 bases from V and 3 bases from J, with 15 bases between. Germline CDR1 reads LNHDA; CDR2 reads SQIVND (reference sequence). CDR3 bases: TGTGCCAGCACCGAGCGGACGAACTACAATGAGCAGTTCTTC. This encodes CASTERTNYNEQFF. Together with reference TRBV19 and TRBJ2-1, the CDR3 gives the full variable domain: DGGITQSPKYLFRKEGQNVTLSCEQNLNHDAMYWYRQDPGQGLRLIYYSQIVNDFQKGDIAEGYSVSREKKESFPLTVTSAQKNPTAFYLCASTERTNYNEQFFGPGTRLTVL.

The V gene is TRBV7-2, the J gene TRBJ1-4, with D possibly being TRBD1 (6 bases). V lost 6 bases to trimming and J lost 7 bases, with 18 bases between them. The CDR3 is made up of 15 amino acids. Germline V gene data show CDR1 as SGHTA and CDR2 as FQGNSA. The CDR3 nucleotides read TGTGCCAGCAGACTAGGCGGGGGCCGGGGTGAAAAACTGTTTTTT. It encodes CASRLGGGRGEKLFF.

The chain recombines TRBV7-9 with TRBJ2-2; 7 positions match TRBD2. CDR3 length: 13 residues. The V and J ends lost 8 bases and 7 bases, in that order; junction bases with no gene match: 7. Germline CDR1 SEHNR, CDR2 FQNEAQ (reference sequence). This CDR3 reads CASLRLAGGELFF. CDR3 DNA: TGTGCCAGCCTTAGACTAGCTGGCGGGGAGCTGTTTTTT. The full variable domain, rest sourced from reference TRBV7-9 and TRBJ2-2, is DTGVSQNPRHKITKRGQNVTFRCDPISEHNRLYWYRQTLGQGPEFLTYFQNEAQLEKSRLLSDRFSAERPKGSFSTLEIQRTEQGDSAMYLCASLRLAGGELFFGEGSRLTVL.

The gene calls are TRBV11-2 and TRBJ2-7; perhaps TRBD1 as D (6 bases). V was shortened by 5 bases and J by 2 bases, with 25 bases between the two germline ends. Germline V gene lookup returns CDR1 SGHAT and CDR2 FQNNGV. CDR3 length: 18 amino acids. For the CDR3, the DNA is TGTGCCAGCAGCCCTCTCCACCGCACCGGGACAAATCCCTACGAGCAGTACTTC. It yields the protein CASSPLHRTGTNPYEQYF.

Concerning this clone itself: Within the sample, other DNA sequences also encode this same CDR3. The chain joins TRBV7-2 to TRBJ1-5; 9 bases are shared with TRBD1. The ends lost 8 bases at V and 4 bases at J; junction bases unmatched: 3. The CDR3 covers 13 residues. Germline V gene data show CDR1 as SGHTA and CDR2 as FQGNSA. The CDR3 DNA sequence: TGTGCCAGCTCGGGACAGGGTAATCAGCCCCAGCATTTT. It codes for CASSGQGNQPQHF.

V is TRBV11-3 and J is TRBJ2-5; 7 bases are shared with TRBD2. Germline loops: CDR1 SGHNT, CDR2 YENEEA. V lost 3 bases, J lost 4 bases, and 2 bases stayed unmatched. The length of the CDR3 is 13 residues. DNA for the CDR3: TGTGCCAGCAGCTTTACTAGCGTAGAGACCCAGTACTTC. Encoded protein: CASSFTSVETQYF.

This clone came up once. V and J are TRBV15 and TRBJ1-2; 10 bases are a match to TRBD1. Per germline, CDR1 LNHNV and CDR2 YYDKDF (reference sequence). This CDR3 contains 15 residues. Unmatched junction bases numbered 11, after V lost 9 bases and J lost 4 bases. The CDR3 loop is CATSRDRGFSYGYTF. In nucleotides, the CDR3 is TGTGCCACTTCCCGGGACAGGGGTTTTAGCTATGGCTACACCTTC.

V gene TRBV29-1 combines with J gene TRBJ2-7, with TRBD2 matching 7 bases. Germline trimming cut 6 bases from V and 0 bases from J; bases unmatched to any gene: 14. This CDR3 region has 16 residues. The V gene's germline CDR1 is SQVTM and CDR2 ANQGSEA. The CDR3: CSVLGGRRGVSYEQYF. In nucleotides, the CDR3 is TGCAGCGTGTTGGGAGGCCGACGGGGGGTCTCCTACGAGCAGTACTTC.

The chain recombines TRBV2 with TRBJ1-2; 9 nucleotides align to TRBD1. The length of the CDR3 is 14 residues. Trimming cost V 5 bases and J 4 bases; bases outside gene matches: 5. Germline values: CDR1 SNHLY, CDR2 FYNNEI. Written as DNA, the CDR3 is TGTGCCAGCAGTACGGACAGGGGATCCTATGGCTACACCTTC. Translation gives CASSTDRGSYGYTF.